Below are 2 T cell receptor beta chains sequenced from a single sample in a study of early T cells in non-severe SARS-CoV-2 infection. TCRdb ran MiXCR on the 5' RACE reads and lists one entry per CDR3 protein. The profile covers around 71,000 distinct CDR3 sequences, with less than 12% appearing a single time and less than 20% taken by the ten largest. Material: whole blood, obtained at baseline. Source of these receptors: an adult who was a healthcare worker with PCR-confirmed SARS-CoV-2 infection or an uninfected control (not recorded which).

This clonotype was seen more than once but under ten times. The rearrangement joins TRBV13 to TRBJ2-7, with D unclear. CDR1 and CDR2 from the germline V gene are PRHDT and FYEKMQ (reference sequence). The CDR3 runs 13 residues. V was trimmed by 5 bases and J by 2 bases, leaving 10 bases between them. The CDR3 region has the DNA TGTGCCAGCAGCCGAAGATTCACCTACGAGCAGTACTTC. This encodes CASSRRFTYEQYF. The variable domain in full, with the rest retrieved from reference TRBV13 and TRBJ2-7, is AAGVIQSPRHLIKEKRETATLKCYPIPRHDTVYWYQQGPGQDPQFLISFYEKMQSDKGSIPDRFSAQQFSDYHSELNMSSLELGDSALYFCASSRRFTYEQYFGPGTRLTVT.

This clonotype occurred many times. The J gene is TRBJ1-1, the V gene TRBV6-2 or TRBV6-3; D unresolved. This CDR3 is built from 15 residues. Germline V CDR1 and CDR2: MNHEY, SVGEGT. The V and J ends lost 0 bases and 4 bases respectively, with 12 bases between them. CDR3 coding DNA: TGTGCCAGCAGTTACTCGAGACGGGCGAGCACTGAAGCTTTCTTT. This encodes CASSYSRRASTEAFF.